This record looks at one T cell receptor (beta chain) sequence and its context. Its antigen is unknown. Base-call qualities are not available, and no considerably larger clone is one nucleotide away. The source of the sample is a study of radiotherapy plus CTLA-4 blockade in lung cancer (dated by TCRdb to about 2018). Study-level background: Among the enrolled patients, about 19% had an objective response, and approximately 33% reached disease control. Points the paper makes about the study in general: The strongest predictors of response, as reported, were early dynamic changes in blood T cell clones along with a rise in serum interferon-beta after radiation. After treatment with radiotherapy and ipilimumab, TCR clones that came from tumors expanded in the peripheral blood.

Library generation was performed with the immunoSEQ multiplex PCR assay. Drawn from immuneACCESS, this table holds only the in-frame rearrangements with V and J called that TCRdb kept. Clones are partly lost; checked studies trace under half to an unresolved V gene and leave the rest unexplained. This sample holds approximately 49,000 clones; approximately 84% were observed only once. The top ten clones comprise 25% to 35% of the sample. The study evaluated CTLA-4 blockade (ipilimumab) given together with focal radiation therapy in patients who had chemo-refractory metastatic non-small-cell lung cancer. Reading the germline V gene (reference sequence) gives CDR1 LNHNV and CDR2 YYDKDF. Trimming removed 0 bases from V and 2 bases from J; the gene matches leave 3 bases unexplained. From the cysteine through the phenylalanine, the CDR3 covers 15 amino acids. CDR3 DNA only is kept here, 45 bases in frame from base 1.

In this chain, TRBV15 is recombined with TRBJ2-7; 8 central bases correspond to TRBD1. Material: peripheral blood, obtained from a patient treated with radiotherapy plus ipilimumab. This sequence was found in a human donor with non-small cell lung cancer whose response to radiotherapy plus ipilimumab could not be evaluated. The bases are TGTGCCACCAGCAGAGAGGGACAGGCTACCTACGAGCAGTACTTC. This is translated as CATSREGQATYEQYF.